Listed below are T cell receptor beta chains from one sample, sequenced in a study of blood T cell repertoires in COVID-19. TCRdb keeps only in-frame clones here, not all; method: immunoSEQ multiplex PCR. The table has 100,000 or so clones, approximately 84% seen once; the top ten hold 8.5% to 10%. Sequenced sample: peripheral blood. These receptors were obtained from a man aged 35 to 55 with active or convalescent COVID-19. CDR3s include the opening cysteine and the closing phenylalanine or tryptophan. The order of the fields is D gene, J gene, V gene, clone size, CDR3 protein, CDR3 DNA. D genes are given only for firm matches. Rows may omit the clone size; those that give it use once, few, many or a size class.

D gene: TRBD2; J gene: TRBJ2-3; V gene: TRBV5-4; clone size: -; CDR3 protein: CASSFPLAGVSGTDTQYF; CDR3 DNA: TGTGCCAGCAGCTTCCCTCTAGCGGGGGTGTCTGGCACAGATACGCAGTATTTT
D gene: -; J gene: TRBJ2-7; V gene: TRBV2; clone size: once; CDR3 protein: CASRSRRSYEQYF; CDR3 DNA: TGTGCCAGCAGAAGCCGCCGCTCCTACGAGCAGTACTTC
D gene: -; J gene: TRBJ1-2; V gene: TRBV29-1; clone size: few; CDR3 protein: CNNGGGNGYTF; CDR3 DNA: TGCAACAATGGCGGAGGGAATGGCTACACCTTC
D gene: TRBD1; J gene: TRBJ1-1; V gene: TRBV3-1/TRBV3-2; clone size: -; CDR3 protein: CASSQASGQGHGAFF; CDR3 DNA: TGTGCCAGCAGCCAAGCCTCGGGACAGGGGCACGGGGCTTTCTTT
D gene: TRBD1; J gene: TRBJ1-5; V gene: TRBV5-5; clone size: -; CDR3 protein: CASSYDRAEPQHF; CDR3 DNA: TGTGCCAGCAGCTACGACAGGGCAGAGCCCCAGCATTTT
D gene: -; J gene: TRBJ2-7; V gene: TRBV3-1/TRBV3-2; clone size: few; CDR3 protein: CASSQRPQAEQYF; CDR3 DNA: TGTGCCAGCAGCCAAAGGCCTCAGGCCGAGCAGTACTTC
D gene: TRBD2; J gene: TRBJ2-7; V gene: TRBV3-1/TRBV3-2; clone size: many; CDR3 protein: CASSQGTSGYEQYF; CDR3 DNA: TGTGCCAGCAGCCAAGGGACTAGCGGCTACGAGCAGTACTTC
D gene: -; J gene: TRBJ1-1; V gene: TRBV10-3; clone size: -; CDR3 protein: CAIRPDLNTEAFF; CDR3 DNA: TGTGCCATCAGGCCAGATTTGAACACTGAAGCTTTCTTT
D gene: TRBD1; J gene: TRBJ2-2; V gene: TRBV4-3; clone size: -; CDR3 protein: CASSQKGQGVGELFF; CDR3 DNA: TGCGCCAGCAGCCAAAAAGGACAGGGTGTCGGGGAGCTGTTTTTT
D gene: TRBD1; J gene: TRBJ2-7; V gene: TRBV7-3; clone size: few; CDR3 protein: CASSLGQAKDEQYF; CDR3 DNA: TGTGCCAGCAGCTTGGGACAGGCCAAGGACGAGCAGTACTTC
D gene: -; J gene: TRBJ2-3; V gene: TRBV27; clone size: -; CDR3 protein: CASRLRVTDTQYF; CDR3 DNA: TGTGCCAGCAGACTCAGGGTGACAGATACGCAGTATTTT
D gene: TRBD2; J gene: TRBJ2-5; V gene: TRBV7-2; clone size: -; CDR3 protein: CASSLEPGLGHF; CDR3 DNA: TGTGCCAGCAGCTTAGAACCGGGACTAGGACACTTC
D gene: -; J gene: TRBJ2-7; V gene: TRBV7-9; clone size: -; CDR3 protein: CASSLDLGPVGEQYF; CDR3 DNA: TGTGCCAGCAGCTTAGATCTGGGGCCGGTGGGGGAGCAGTACTTC
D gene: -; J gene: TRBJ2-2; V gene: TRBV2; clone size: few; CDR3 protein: CASSVWGGGNTGELFF; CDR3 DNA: TGTGCCAGCAGTGTTTGGGGCGGGGGCAACACCGGGGAGCTGTTTTTT
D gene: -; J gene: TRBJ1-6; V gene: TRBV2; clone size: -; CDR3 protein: CASKITGNSPLHF; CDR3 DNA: TGTGCCAGCAAAATAACAGGGAATTCACCCCTCCACTTT
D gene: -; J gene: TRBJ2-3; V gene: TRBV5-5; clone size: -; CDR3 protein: CASRIGGSGFGTDTQYF; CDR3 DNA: TGTGCCAGCAGGATTGGAGGGTCCGGGTTCGGCACAGATACGCAGTATTTT
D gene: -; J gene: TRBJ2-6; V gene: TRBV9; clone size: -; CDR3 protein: CASSSLWASGANVLTF; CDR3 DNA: TGTGCCAGCAGCTCACTCTGGGCCTCTGGGGCCAACGTCCTGACTTTC
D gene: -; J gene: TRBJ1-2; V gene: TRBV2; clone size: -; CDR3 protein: CAIQEARDSLYGYTF; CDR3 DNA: TGTGCCATCCAAGAAGCCAGGGACTCCCTCTATGGCTACACCTTC
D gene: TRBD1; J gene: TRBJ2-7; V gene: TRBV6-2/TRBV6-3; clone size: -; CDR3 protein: CASSRAVTGSYEQYF; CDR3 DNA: TGTGCCAGCAGTCGCGCCGTGACAGGGTCCTACGAGCAGTACTTC
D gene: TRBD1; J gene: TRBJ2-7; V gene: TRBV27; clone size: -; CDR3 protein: CASSLWTGSEQYF; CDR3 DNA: TGTGCCAGCAGTTTATGGACAGGATCGGAGCAGTACTTC
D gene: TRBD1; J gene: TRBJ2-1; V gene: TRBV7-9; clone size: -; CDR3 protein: CASNINRGPYNEQFF; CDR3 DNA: TGTGCCAGCAACATTAACAGGGGGCCCTACAATGAGCAGTTCTTC
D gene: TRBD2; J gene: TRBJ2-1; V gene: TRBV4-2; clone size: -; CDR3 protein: CASSQGSVGGNEQFF; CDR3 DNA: TGTGCCAGCAGCCAAGGGTCCGTCGGGGGGAATGAGCAGTTCTTC
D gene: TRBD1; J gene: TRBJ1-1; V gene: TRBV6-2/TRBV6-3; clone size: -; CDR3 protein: CASSATGDTEAFF; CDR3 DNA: TGTGCCAGCAGCGCAACAGGGGACACTGAAGCTTTCTTT
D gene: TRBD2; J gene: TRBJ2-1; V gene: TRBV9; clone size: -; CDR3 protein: CASSVGGWNEQFF; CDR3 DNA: TGTGCCAGCAGCGTCGGGGGGTGGAATGAGCAGTTCTTC
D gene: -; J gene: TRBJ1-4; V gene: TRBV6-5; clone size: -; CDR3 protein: CASSRTREEKLFF; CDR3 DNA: TGTGCCAGCAGCCGAACCCGGGAAGAAAAACTGTTTTTT
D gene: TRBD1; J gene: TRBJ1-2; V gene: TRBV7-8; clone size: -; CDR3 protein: CASQRQGNYGYTF; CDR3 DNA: TGTGCCAGCCAACGACAGGGAAACTATGGCTACACCTTC
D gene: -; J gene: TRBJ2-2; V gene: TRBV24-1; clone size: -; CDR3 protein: CATSEFGGKLFF; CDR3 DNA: TGTGCCACCAGTGAGTTTGGCGGGAAGCTGTTTTTT
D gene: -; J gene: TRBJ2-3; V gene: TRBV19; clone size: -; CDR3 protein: CASSPTTGYTDTQYF; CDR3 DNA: TGTGCCAGTAGTCCGACGACGGGGTACACAGATACGCAGTATTTT